The following is a TCR beta chain sequence with its context. The record originates from a study of blood T cell repertoires in COVID-19. Study overall: In each case, the material was cDNA or gDNA derived from T cells, B-cell-depleted T cells, or PBMCs.

This CDR3 comprises 15 residues. Per the germline V gene, CDR1 is DFQATT and CDR2 is SNEGSKA (reference sequence). Trimming at V came to 3 bases and at J to 9 bases, leaving 17 bases not matched to a gene. Libraries were prepared by immunoSEQ multiplex PCR; TCRdb keeps only in-frame clonotypes and omits some of them. The table shows tens of thousands of clones, with approximately 90% occurring only once. Seattle patients were enrolled while actively infected and followed longitudinally. The receptor was derived from a woman older than 75 with COVID-19, enrolled during active disease. The chain combines TRBV20-1 with TRBJ2-7; 7 bases agree with TRBD2. Specimen: peripheral blood. This chain's CDR3 is CSASNPGDLGLVQYF. The CDR3 bases are TGCAGTGCTAGTAACCCGGGAGATCTCGGACTAGTGCAGTACTTC.